What follows describes a single T cell receptor beta chain. The CDR3 has 13 residues. V was pared by 4 bases and J by 3 bases, with 10 bases between. Germline V gene data show CDR1 as SGHNT and CDR2 as YYREEE (reference sequence). These data come from a study of blood T cell repertoires in COVID-19. Study context: Sites in the United States, Italy and Spain provided acute and convalescent COVID-19 samples. In each case, the material was cDNA or gDNA derived from T cells, B-cell-depleted T cells, or PBMCs.

Authors' processing steps: Reference gene primer amplification gave estimated nucleated cell counts. Sequencing was performed with immunoSEQ multiplex PCR; in TCRdb, only in-frame clones are kept and a portion is missing. The V and J calls and clone size were taken over from that table, and D and trimming were inferred from the DNA. The table records roughly 120,000 clones, 70% to 90% of them present only once. The clonotype originates from a man aged 25-45 years with acute or convalescent COVID-19. J is TRBJ1-1 and V is TRBV5-4; D uncertain. Specimen: peripheral blood. CDR3 bases: TGTGCCAGCAGCCCGGAGGTAGACACTGAAGCTTTCTTT. Translated: CASSPEVDTEAFF. The full variable domain, rest sourced from reference TRBV5-4 and TRBJ1-1, is ETGVTQSPTHLIKTRGQQVTLRCSSQSGHNTVSWYQQALGQGPQFIFQYYREEENGRGNFPPRFSGLQFPNYSSELNVNALELDDSALYLCASSPEVDTEAFFGQGTRLTVV.